What follows is one TCR beta chain and its context. Authors' data handling: Nucleated cell number was recorded as an estimate derived from reference gene primer amplification. Only in-frame clones appear in the TCRdb table, and some are missing; sequencing was by immunoSEQ multiplex PCR. The DNA gave D and trimming, while V, J and clone size come from that table. The table lists over 120,000 clones, 77% of them singletons. V dropped 2 bases and J dropped 7; count of bases not matched to a gene: 4. CDR3 size: 15 residues. Germline-derived CDR1 and CDR2 are MNHEY and SVGAGI. The data originate from a study of blood T cell repertoires in COVID-19. For the study at large: Sites in the United States, Italy and Spain provided acute and convalescent COVID-19 samples.

The sample taken for sequencing was peripheral blood. The sequence derives from a woman aged 45-60 years with active or convalescent COVID-19. The chain uses TRBV6-5 and TRBJ2-1, with 11 nucleotides matching TRBD2. The CDR3 is CASSYRASGRNEQFF. CDR3 DNA sequence: TGTGCCAGCAGTTACCGGGCTAGCGGGAGGAATGAGCAGTTCTTC.